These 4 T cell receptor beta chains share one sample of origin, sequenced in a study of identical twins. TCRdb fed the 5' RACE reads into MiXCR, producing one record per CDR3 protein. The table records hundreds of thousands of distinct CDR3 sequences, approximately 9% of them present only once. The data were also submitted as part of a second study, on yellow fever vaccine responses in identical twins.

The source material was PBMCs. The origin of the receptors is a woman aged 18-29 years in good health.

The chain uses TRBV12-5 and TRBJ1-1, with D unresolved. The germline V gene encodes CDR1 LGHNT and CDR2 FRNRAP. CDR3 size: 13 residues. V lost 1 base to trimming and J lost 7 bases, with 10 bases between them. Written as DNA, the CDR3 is TGTGCTAGTGGTTTGGGAGGGATCAGTGAAGCTTTCTTT. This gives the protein CASGLGGISEAFF.

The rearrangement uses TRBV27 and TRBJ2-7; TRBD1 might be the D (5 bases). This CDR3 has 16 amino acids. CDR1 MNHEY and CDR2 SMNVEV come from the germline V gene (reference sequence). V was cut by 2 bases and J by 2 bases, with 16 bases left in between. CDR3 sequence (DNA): TGTGCCAGCAGTTTAGATGGTGTCACAGGCCCCTACGAGCAGTACTTC. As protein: CASSLDGVTGPYEQYF.

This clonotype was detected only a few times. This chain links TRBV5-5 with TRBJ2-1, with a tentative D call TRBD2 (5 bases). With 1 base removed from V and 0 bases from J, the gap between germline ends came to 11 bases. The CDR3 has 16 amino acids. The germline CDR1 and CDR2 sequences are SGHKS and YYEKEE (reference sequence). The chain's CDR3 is CASSLKWESSYNEQFF. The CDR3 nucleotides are TGTGCCAGCAGCTTGAAGTGGGAGAGCTCCTACAATGAGCAGTTCTTC. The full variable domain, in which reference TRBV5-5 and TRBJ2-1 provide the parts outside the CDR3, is DAGVTQSPTHLIKTRGQQVTLRCSPISGHKSVSWYQQVLGQGPQFIFQYYEKEERGRGNFPDRFSARQFPNYSSELNVNALLLGDSALYLCASSLKWESSYNEQFFGPGTRLTVL.

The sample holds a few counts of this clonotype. CDR3 nucleotides: TGCGCCAGCAGCTTCGGGACTAGCGGGGGCCTTAGCACAGATACGCAGTATTTT. The encoded protein is CASSFGTSGGLSTDTQYF. The chain couples TRBV5-1 to TRBJ2-3, with 14 bases aligning to TRBD2. The CDR3 length is 18 residues. Germline V gives CDR1 SGHRS, CDR2 YFSETQ. V shed 2 bases, J shed 0 bases, and the junction held 5 bases outside the gene matches.